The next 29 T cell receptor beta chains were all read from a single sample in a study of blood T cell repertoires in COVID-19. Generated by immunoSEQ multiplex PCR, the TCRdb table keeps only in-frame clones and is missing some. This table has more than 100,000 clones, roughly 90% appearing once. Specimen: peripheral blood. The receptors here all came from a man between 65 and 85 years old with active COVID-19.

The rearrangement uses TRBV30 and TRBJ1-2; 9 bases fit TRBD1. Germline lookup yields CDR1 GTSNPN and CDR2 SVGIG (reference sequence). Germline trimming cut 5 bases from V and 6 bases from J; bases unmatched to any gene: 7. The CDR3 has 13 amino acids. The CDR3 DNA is TGTGCCTGGGCCCAGGGACAGGGCCATGGCTACACCTTC. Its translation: CAWAQGQGHGYTF.

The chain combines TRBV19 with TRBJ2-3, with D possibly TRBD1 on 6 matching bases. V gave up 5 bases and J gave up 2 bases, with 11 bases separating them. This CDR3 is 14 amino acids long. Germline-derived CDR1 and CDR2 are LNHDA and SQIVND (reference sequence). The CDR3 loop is CASSETGITDTQYF. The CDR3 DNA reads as TGTGCCAGTAGTGAGACAGGAATCACAGATACGCAGTATTTT.

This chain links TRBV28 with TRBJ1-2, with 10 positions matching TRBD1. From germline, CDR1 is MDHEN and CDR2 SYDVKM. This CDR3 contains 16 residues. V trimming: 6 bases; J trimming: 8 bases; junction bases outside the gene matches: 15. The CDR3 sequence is CASSAFRDRGPEGYTF. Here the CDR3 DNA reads TGTGCCAGCAGCGCGTTCCGGGACAGGGGCCCTGAAGGCTACACCTTC.

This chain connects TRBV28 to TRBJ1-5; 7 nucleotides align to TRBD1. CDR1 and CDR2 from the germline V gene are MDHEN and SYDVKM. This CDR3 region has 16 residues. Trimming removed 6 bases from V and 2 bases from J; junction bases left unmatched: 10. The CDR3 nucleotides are TGTGCCAGCAGGACGCCAAGACAGGGTGGCAATCAGCCCCAGCATTTT. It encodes CASRTPRQGGNQPQHF.

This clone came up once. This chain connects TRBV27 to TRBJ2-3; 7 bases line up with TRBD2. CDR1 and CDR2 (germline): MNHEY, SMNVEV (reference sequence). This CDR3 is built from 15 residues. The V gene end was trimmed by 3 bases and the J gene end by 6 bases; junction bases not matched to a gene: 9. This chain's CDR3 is CASSLRAGTVDTQYF. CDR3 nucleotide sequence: TGTGCCAGCAGTTTGCGAGCGGGGACTGTGGATACGCAGTATTTT.

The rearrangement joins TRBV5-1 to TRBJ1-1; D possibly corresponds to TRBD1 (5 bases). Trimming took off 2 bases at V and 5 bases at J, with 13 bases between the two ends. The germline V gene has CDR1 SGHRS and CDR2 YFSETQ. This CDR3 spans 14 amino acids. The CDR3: CASSFGGRETEAFF. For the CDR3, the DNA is TGCGCCAGCAGCTTCGGGGGGAGAGAGACTGAAGCTTTCTTT.

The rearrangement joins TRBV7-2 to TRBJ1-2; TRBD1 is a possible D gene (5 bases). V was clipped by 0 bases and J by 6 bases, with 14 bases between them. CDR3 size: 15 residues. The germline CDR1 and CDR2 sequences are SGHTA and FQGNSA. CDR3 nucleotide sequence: TGTGCCAGCAGCTTAGCGAAGACAGTGGGGCATGGCTACACCTTC. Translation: CASSLAKTVGHGYTF.

The CDR3 DNA reads TGCGCCAGCAGCCGGCCGACAGATGAAAAACTGTTTTTT. It specifies CASSRPTDEKLFF. V is TRBV5-1 and J is TRBJ1-4; a possible D gene is TRBD1 (5 bases). This CDR3 region has 13 residues. CDR1 is SGHRS and CDR2 is YFSETQ in the germline V gene. The ends were cut back, 4 bases at V and 6 bases at J, with 10 bases in the middle.

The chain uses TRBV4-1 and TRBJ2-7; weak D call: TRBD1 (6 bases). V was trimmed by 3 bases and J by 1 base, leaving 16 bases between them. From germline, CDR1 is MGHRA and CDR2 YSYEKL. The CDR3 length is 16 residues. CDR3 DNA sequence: TGCGCCAGCAGCCAGGGCGGACAGCGAAGGTCCTACGAGCAGTACTTC. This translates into CASSQGGQRRSYEQYF.

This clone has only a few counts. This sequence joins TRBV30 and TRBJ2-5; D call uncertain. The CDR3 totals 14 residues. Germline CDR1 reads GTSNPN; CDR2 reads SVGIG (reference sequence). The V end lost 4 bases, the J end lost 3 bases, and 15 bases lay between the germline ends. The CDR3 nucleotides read TGTGCCTGGAACACTGGCAGGTCTGAAGAGACCCAGTACTTC. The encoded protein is CAWNTGRSEETQYF.

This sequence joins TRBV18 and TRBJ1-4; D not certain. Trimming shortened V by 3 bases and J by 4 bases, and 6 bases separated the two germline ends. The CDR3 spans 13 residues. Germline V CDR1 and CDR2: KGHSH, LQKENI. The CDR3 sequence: CASSPYSNEKLFF. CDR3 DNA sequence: TGTGCCAGCTCACCCTATAGTAATGAAAAACTGTTTTTT. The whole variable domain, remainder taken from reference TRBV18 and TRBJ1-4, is NAGVMQNPRHLVRRRGQEARLRCSPMKGHSHVYWYRQLPEEGLKFMVYLQKENIIDESGMPKERFSAEFPKEGPSILRIQQVVRGDSAAYFCASSPYSNEKLFFGSGTQLSVL.

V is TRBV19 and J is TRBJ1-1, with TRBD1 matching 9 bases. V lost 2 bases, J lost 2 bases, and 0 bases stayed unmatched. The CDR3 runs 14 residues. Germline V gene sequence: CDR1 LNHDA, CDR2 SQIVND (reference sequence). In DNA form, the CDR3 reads TGTGCCAGTAGTATAACAGGGGGCAACACTGAAGCTTTCTTT. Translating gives CASSITGGNTEAFF.

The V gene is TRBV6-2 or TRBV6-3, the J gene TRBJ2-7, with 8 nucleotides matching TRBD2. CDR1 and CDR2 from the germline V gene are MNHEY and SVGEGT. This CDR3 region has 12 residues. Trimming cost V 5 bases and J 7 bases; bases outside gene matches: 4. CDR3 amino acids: CASSRTGGEQYF. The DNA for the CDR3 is TGTGCCAGCAGTCGGACGGGGGGGGAGCAGTACTTC.

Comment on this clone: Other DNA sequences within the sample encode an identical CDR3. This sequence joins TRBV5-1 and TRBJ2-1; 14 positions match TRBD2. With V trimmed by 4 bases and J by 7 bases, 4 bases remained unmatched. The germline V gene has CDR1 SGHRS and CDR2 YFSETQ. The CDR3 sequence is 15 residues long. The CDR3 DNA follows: TGCGCCAGCAGCCTGGGACTAGCGGGAGTTAATGAGCAGTTCTTC. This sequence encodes CASSLGLAGVNEQFF. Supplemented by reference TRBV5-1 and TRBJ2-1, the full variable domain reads KAGVTQTPRYLIKTRGQQVTLSCSPISGHRSVSWYQQTPGQGLQFLFEYFSETQRNKGNFPGRFSGRQFSNSRSEMNVSTLELGDSALYLCASSLGLAGVNEQFFGPGTRLTVL.

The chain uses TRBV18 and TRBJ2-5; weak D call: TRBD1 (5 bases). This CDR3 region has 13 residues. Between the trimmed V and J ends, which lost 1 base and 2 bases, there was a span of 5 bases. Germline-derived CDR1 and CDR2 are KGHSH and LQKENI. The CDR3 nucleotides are TGTGCCAGCTCACCACGACAGCAAGAGACCCAGTACTTC. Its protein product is CASSPRQQETQYF. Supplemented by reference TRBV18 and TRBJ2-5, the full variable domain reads NAGVMQNPRHLVRRRGQEARLRCSPMKGHSHVYWYRQLPEEGLKFMVYLQKENIIDESGMPKERFSAEFPKEGPSILRIQQVVRGDSAAYFCASSPRQQETQYFGPGTRLLVL.

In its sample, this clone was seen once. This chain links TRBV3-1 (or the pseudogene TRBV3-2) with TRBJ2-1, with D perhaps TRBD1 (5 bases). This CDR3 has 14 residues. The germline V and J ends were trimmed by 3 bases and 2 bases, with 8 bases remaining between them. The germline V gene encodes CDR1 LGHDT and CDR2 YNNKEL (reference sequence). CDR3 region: CASSHRVPYNEQFF. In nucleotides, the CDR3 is TGTGCCAGCAGCCACAGGGTACCCTACAATGAGCAGTTCTTC.

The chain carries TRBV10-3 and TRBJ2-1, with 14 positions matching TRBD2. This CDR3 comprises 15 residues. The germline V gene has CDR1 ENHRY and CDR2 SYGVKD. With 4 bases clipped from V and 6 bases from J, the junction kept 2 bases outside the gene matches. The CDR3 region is CAISATSGRANEQFF. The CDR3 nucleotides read TGTGCCATCAGTGCGACTAGCGGGAGGGCCAATGAGCAGTTCTTC.

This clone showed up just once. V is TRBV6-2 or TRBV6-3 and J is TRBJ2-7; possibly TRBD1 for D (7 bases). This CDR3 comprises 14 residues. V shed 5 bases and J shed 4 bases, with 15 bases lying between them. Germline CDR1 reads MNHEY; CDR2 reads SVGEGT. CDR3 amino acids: CASSQGGTAYEQYF. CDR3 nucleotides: TGTGCCAGCAGTCAAGGGGGGACAGCATACGAGCAGTACTTC.

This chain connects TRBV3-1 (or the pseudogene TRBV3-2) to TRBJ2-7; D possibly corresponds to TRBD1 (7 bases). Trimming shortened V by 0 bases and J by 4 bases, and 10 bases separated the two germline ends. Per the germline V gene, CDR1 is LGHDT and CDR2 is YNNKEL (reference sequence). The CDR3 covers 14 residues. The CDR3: CASSQDPGGYEQYF. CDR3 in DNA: TGTGCCAGCAGCCAAGATCCAGGGGGGTACGAGCAGTACTTC.

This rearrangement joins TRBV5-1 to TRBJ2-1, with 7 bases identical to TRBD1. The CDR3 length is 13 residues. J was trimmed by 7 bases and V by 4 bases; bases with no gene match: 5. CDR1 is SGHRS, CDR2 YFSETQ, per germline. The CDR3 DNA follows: TGCGCCAGCAGCCATCCAGGGGGTAATGAGCAGTTCTTC. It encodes CASSHPGGNEQFF.

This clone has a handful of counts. In DNA, the CDR3 is TGTGCCAGCAGTAGGGGACAGGTTCTTTCGAGCAATCAGCCCCAGCATTTT. Translating it yields CASSRGQVLSSNQPQHF. This chain uses TRBV5-8 with TRBJ1-5, with 8 bases matching TRBD1. Germline V gene sequence: CDR1 SGHTS, CDR2 YDEGEE. With 5 bases clipped from V and 1 base from J, the junction kept 11 bases outside the gene matches. This CDR3 spans 17 amino acids.

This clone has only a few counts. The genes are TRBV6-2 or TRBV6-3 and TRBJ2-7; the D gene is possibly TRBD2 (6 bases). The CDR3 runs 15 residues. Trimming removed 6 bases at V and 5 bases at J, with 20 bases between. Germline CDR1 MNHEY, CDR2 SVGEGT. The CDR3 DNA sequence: TGTGCCAGCAGCCGCCTCCTAGCGCCTTCGGACGAGCAGTACTTC. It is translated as CASSRLLAPSDEQYF.

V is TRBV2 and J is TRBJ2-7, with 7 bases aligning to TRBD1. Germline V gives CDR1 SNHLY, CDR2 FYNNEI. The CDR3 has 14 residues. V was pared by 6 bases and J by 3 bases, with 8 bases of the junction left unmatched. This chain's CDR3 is CASRKNRGFYEQYF. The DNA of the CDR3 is TGTGCCAGCAGGAAGAACAGGGGATTCTACGAGCAGTACTTC.

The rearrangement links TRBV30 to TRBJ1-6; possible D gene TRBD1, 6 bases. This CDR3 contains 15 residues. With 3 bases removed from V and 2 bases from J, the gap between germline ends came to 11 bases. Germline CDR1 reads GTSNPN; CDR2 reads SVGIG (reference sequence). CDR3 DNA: TGTGCCTGGAGCGAGAGGGGGACCTATAATTCACCCCTCCACTTT. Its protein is CAWSERGTYNSPLHF. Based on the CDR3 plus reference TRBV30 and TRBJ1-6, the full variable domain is SQTIHQWPATLVQPVGSPLSLECTVEGTSNPNLYWYRQAAGRGLQLLFYSVGIGQISSEVPQNLSASRPQDRQFILSSKKLLLSDSGFYLCAWSERGTYNSPLHFGNGTRLTVT.

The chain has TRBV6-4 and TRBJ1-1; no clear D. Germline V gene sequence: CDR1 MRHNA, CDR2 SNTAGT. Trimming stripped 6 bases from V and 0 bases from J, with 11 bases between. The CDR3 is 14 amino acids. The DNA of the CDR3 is TGTGCCAGCAGAGACCGTGGCATGAACACTGAAGCTTTCTTT. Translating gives CASRDRGMNTEAFF.

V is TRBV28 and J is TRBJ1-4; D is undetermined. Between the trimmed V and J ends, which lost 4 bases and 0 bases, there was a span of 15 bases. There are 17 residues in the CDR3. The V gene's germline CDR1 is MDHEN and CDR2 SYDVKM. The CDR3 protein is CASSSPLSGATNEKLFF. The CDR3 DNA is TGTGCCAGCAGTTCCCCCCTTAGCGGGGCAACTAATGAAAAACTGTTTTTT.

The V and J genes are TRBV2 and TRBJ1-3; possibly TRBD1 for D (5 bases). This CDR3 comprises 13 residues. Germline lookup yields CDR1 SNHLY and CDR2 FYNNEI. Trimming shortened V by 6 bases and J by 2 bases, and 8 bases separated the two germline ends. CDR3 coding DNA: TGTGCCAGCAGAGGGGTTCCTGGAAACACCATATATTTT. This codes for CASRGVPGNTIYF.

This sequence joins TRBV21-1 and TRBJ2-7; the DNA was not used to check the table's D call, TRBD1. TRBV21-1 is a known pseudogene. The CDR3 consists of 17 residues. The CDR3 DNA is TGTGCCAGCAGCAAAGAAGGACAGGAGGCATCCCTCTACGAGCAGTACTTC. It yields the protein CASSKEGQEASLYEQYF.

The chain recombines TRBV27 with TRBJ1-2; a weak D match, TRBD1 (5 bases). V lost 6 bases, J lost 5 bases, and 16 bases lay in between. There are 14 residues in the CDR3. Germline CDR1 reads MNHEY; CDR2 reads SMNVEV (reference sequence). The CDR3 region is CASSSRGEAYGYTF. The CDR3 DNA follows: TGTGCCAGCAGCTCACGAGGGGAGGCTTATGGCTACACCTTC.